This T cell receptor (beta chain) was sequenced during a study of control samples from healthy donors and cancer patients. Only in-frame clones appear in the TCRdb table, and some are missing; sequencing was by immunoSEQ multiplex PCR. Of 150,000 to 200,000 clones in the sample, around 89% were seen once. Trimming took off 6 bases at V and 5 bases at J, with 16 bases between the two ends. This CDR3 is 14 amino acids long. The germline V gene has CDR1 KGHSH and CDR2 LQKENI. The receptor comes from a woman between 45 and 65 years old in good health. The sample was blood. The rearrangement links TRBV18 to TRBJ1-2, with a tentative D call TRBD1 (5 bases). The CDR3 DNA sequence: TGTGCCAGCTCCCCCGAGGGGCGGGAGTATGGCTACACCTTC. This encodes CASSPEGREYGYTF.